A single sample is the source of the 27 T cell receptor beta chains below, sequenced in a study of shared clonotypes between healthy human individuals. Assay: immunoSEQ multiplex PCR; the TCRdb copy retains only in-frame clones and omits some. The sample lists fewer than 650,000 clones, 76% occurring once. The sample was PBMCs. The receptors come from a woman aged 40 to 49 in good health. Some clones in this sample may be carry-over from other donors' samples.

The rearrangement links TRBV2 to TRBJ2-4; TRBD2 might be the D (5 bases). V lost 11 bases, J lost 2 bases, and 13 bases lay in between. The CDR3 has 13 amino acids. Germline CDR1 and CDR2: SNHLY and FYNNEI. The chain's CDR3 is CAGSRETKNIQYF. CDR3 nucleotide sequence: TGTGCCGGGTCGAGGGAGACCAAAAACATTCAGTACTTC.

The V call is TRBV28, the J call TRBJ1-1; D gene uncertain. The CDR3 length is 14 residues. CDR1 MDHEN and CDR2 SYDVKM come from the germline V gene. V lost 3 bases and J lost 8, with 16 bases in between. CDR3 sequence reads: CASSFGFRREEAFF. Here the CDR3 DNA reads TGTGCCAGCAGTTTTGGATTCCGTCGTGAGGAAGCTTTCTTT.

This clone was counted once. The chain links TRBV7-2 to TRBJ2-3; D call uncertain. Germline V gives CDR1 SGHTA, CDR2 FQGNSA. Deletions cut 1 base from V and 1 base from J, with 12 bases between. The CDR3 spans 16 residues. The CDR3 reads CASSLVGSTGTDTQYF. In nucleotides, the CDR3 is TGTGCCAGCAGCTTAGTCGGCTCCACGGGCACAGATACGCAGTATTTT.

The chain recombines TRBV11-2 with TRBJ2-1, with 12 bases that match TRBD1. V dropped 5 bases and J dropped 12; count of bases not matched to a gene: 8. CDR3 length: 14 amino acids. From germline, CDR1 is SGHAT and CDR2 FQNNGV. The CDR3 nucleotides are TGTGCCAGCAGCGGGGGGACAGGGGGCGTCGGGCAGTTCTTC. It yields the protein CASSGGTGGVGQFF.

This chain uses TRBV4-1 with TRBJ2-5; weak D call: TRBD2 (6 bases). With 1 base removed from V and 5 bases from J, the gap between germline ends came to 8 bases. Germline lookup yields CDR1 MGHRA and CDR2 YSYEKL. The CDR3 contains 13 residues. The DNA of the CDR3 is TGCGCCAGCAGCCAAGGGGGGGTGGAGACCCAGTACTTC. Amino acid sequence: CASSQGGVETQYF.

The chain recombines TRBV6-6 with TRBJ1-4, with D hard to call. The CDR3 sequence is 15 residues long. Trimming removed 4 bases from V and 2 bases from J, with 11 bases in between. Germline assignment: CDR1 MNHNY and CDR2 SVGAGI (reference sequence). The CDR3 loop is CASSSQLLTNEKLFF. The CDR3 coding sequence is TGTGCCAGCAGTTCCCAGTTGCTCACTAATGAAAAACTGTTTTTT.

The chain recombines TRBV21-1 with TRBJ2-5; the D segment call TRBD1 is taken from the table without a DNA check. TRBV21-1 represents a pseudogene. The CDR3 has 17 amino acids. CDR3 in amino acids: CASSTKGRQGNGETQYF. The CDR3 nucleotides read TGTGCCAGCAGCACAAAAGGTAGACAGGGGAATGGGGAGACCCAGTACTTC.

Only a few counts were recorded for this clone. The same CDR3 arises from other DNA sequences in this sample as well. The V call is TRBV30, the J call TRBJ1-4, with D unclear. V was trimmed by 0 bases and J by 8 bases, leaving 7 bases between them. The germline gives CDR1 GTSNPN, CDR2 SVGIG (reference sequence). This CDR3 is 12 amino acids long. Here the CDR3 DNA reads TGTGCCTGGAGTGTACTAGACGAAAAACTGTTTTTT. It is translated as CAWSVLDEKLFF.

The gene calls are TRBV7-2 and TRBJ2-1; D perhaps matches TRBD2 (7 bases). The ends were cut back, 5 bases at V and 2 bases at J, with 16 bases in the middle. CDR1 and CDR2 (germline): SGHTA, FQGNSA. The CDR3 length is 16 residues. The CDR3 coding sequence is TGTGCCAGCAGCCCTCCCGGGGGGCCTACCTACAATGAGCAGTTCTTC. Protein: CASSPPGGPTYNEQFF.

The rearrangement uses TRBV10-3 and TRBJ2-7; TRBD2 matches 7 bases. CDR1 and CDR2 from the germline V gene are ENHRY and SYGVKD. The CDR3 is 14 amino acids. V lost 5 bases, J lost 0 bases, and 4 bases stayed unmatched. The CDR3 spells CAISPGLSSYEQYF. The CDR3 DNA reads TGTGCCATCAGTCCGGGACTAAGCTCCTACGAGCAGTACTTC.

This chain uses TRBV5-1 with TRBJ1-4, with no clear D. Trimming cost V 4 bases and J 0 bases, with 10 bases left between them. This CDR3 comprises 15 residues. Germline CDR1 and CDR2: SGHRS and YFSETQ. CDR3 nucleotides: TGCGCCAGCAGCACCATCGGGTCAACTAATGAAAAACTGTTTTTT. Its protein is CASSTIGSTNEKLFF.

The J gene is TRBJ1-1, the V gene TRBV7-9, with D maybe TRBD1 (5 bases). CDR3 length: 15 amino acids. Germline V gene data show CDR1 as SEHNR and CDR2 as FQNEAQ (reference sequence). Trimming pared 1 base from V and 1 base from J, leaving 10 bases between. The CDR3 sequence is CASSLGTGRNTEAFF. The CDR3 nucleotides read TGTGCCAGCAGCTTAGGTACGGGACGGAACACTGAAGCTTTCTTT.

Worth noting for this clone: A far larger clone lies a single base away; this is likely a read error. The gene calls are TRBV7-3 and TRBJ2-2; 7 nucleotides line up with TRBD1. Germline V gene lookup returns CDR1 SGHTA and CDR2 FQGTGA. The ends lost 4 bases at V and 7 bases at J; junction bases unmatched: 12. The length of the CDR3 is 16 residues. The chain's CDR3 is CASSSTGFASIGELFF. As DNA, the CDR3 is TGTGCCAGCAGCTCGACAGGGTTTGCATCCATCGGGGAGCTGTTTTTT.

The chain is built from TRBV28 and TRBJ1-5, with TRBD1 as a possible D gene (6 bases). The CDR3 spans 15 residues. Germline V gene lookup returns CDR1 MDHEN and CDR2 SYDVKM. V lost 7 bases and J lost 5, with 18 bases in between. The CDR3 reads CASNPLQGRHQPQHF. DNA of the CDR3: TGTGCCAGCAATCCACTTCAGGGGAGGCATCAGCCCCAGCATTTT.

J is TRBJ2-7 and V is TRBV28, with 9 nucleotides matching TRBD1. Germline V gene sequence: CDR1 MDHEN, CDR2 SYDVKM. With V trimmed by 4 bases and J by 5 bases, 15 bases remained unmatched. The CDR3 length is 17 residues. CDR3 bases: TGTGCCAGCAGTTCCGATTACGGGACAGGGTTTTCAAACGAGCAGTACTTC. Translated: CASSSDYGTGFSNEQYF.

Here the CDR3 reads CSDSYPRGHGYTF. The CDR3 DNA reads TGCAGCGACTCATACCCCAGGGGCCATGGCTACACCTTC. The gene calls are TRBV29-1 and TRBJ1-2, with a possible D match to TRBD1 (6 bases). Deletions cut 7 bases from V and 6 bases from J, with 18 bases between. Germline CDR1 is SQVTM and CDR2 is ANQGSEA. This CDR3 has 13 residues.

A note on this clone: This sequence is one base from a far larger clone and is likely a read error. This rearrangement joins TRBV29-1 to TRBJ1-1; D not certain. The V and J ends lost 7 bases and 3 bases respectively, with 12 bases between them. This CDR3 is 12 amino acids long. CDR1 is SQVTM and CDR2 is ANQGSEA in the germline V gene. CDR3: CSAYRGDTEAFF. CDR3 nucleotide sequence: TGCAGCGCCTACCGTGGGGACACTGAAGCTTTCTTT.

This chain connects TRBV9 to TRBJ2-7; D gene ambiguous. CDR3 length equals 15 residues. Germline lookup yields CDR1 SGDLS and CDR2 YYNGEE. Trimming took off 1 base at V and 2 bases at J, with 13 bases between the two ends. CDR3 region: CASSVSPDTTYEQYF. CDR3 DNA sequence: TGTGCCAGCAGCGTATCACCAGACACAACCTACGAGCAGTACTTC.

This clone was observed at least ten times. The V and J genes are TRBV4-3 and TRBJ2-7; D gene uncertain. Trimming cost V 3 bases and J 3 bases, with 9 bases left between them. Germline CDR1 reads LGHNA; CDR2 reads YSLEER. The CDR3 length is 13 residues. CDR3 sequence (DNA): TGCGCCAGCAGCCATCGGCGGTTCTACGAGCAGTACTTC. Translation: CASSHRRFYEQYF.

The chain combines TRBV5-8 with TRBJ2-5; tentative D call: TRBD1 (6 bases). Trimming pared 4 bases from V and 5 bases from J, leaving 12 bases between. The CDR3 loop spans 13 amino acids. Germline V gene lookup returns CDR1 SGHTS and CDR2 YDEGEE. The CDR3 region has the DNA TGTGCCAGCAGCCAGGACAGAGGGGAGACCCAGTACTTC. The encoded protein is CASSQDRGETQYF.

The J gene is TRBJ2-1, the V gene TRBV28, with 7 positions matching TRBD1. Looked up from germline, CDR1 is MDHEN and CDR2 is SYDVKM. The CDR3 is 16 residues long. J was trimmed by 3 bases and V by 4 bases; bases with no gene match: 9. The CDR3 region has the DNA TGTGCCAGCAGTTCCCCCAGAGGGGGCCTCTACAATGAGCAGTTCTTC. Its protein product is CASSSPRGGLYNEQFF.

The rearrangement links TRBV5-1 to TRBJ2-1, with 7 positions matching TRBD2. The J segment lost 4 bases and the V segment lost 4 bases, leaving 8 bases of the junction unmatched. The CDR3 has 15 amino acids. Germline V CDR1 and CDR2: SGHRS, YFSETQ. The DNA of the CDR3 is TGCGCCAGCAGCCTTACTAGCGTCCAATACAATGAGCAGTTCTTC. Translation gives CASSLTSVQYNEQFF.

This chain joins TRBV19 and TRBJ1-2; D may be TRBD1 (5 bases). Looked up from germline, CDR1 is LNHDA and CDR2 is SQIVND (reference sequence). The V end lost 4 bases, the J end lost 6 bases, and 9 bases lay between the germline ends. The CDR3 runs to 12 residues. The CDR3 coding sequence is TGTGCCAGTAGTACGGGGGAAGATGGCTACACCTTC. It is translated as CASSTGEDGYTF.

The rearrangement uses TRBV19 and TRBJ2-7; D unclear. V shed 1 base and J shed 4 bases, with 8 bases lying between them. CDR1 and CDR2 from the germline V gene are LNHDA and SQIVND (reference sequence). The CDR3 is 13 amino acids. The CDR3 loop is CASSIGVRYEQYF. CDR3 DNA sequence: TGTGCCAGTAGTATAGGAGTAAGGTACGAGCAGTACTTC.

The rearrangement joins TRBV19 to TRBJ2-6; the D gene is possibly TRBD2 (6 bases). CDR1 is LNHDA and CDR2 is SQIVND in the germline V gene (reference sequence). With 7 bases removed from V and 1 base from J, the gap between germline ends came to 14 bases. This CDR3 region has 16 residues. The CDR3 DNA follows: TGTGCCAGTACCCTTGACGGGGGTTCTGGGGCCAACGTCCTGACTTTC. Translated: CASTLDGGSGANVLTF.

This clone is a singleton in its sample. The chain links TRBV19 to TRBJ2-1; D possibly corresponds to TRBD1 (5 bases). The CDR3 covers 14 residues. Germline V gives CDR1 LNHDA, CDR2 SQIVND (reference sequence). The V end lost 9 bases, the J end lost 11 bases, and 23 bases lay between the germline ends. The CDR3 protein is CASSLGLDARKQFF. CDR3 DNA: TGTGCCAGCTCGCTGGGGCTAGACGCCCGAAAGCAGTTCTTC.

J is TRBJ2-1 and V is TRBV5-1, with 7 bases matching TRBD2. This CDR3 spans 15 amino acids. J lost 7 bases, V lost 2 bases, and 9 bases had no gene match. Germline V gene sequence: CDR1 SGHRS, CDR2 YFSETQ. This CDR3 is CASSFEGLGKNEQFF. In DNA form, the CDR3 reads TGCGCCAGCAGCTTTGAAGGACTAGGGAAGAATGAGCAGTTCTTC.